Following are 18 T cell receptor beta chains from one sample sequenced in a study of T cell clonality in common variable immunodeficiency. Here immunoSEQ multiplex PCR was the method, and the copy in TCRdb shows in-frame clones only, minus some. The repertoire yields some 50,000 clones, none seen only once; the top ten contain about 6%. Sequences were obtained from peripheral blood mononuclear cells. These receptors all come from a person aged 18 to 70 in good health.

This clone was counted at least ten times. Read sequence stops 3 residues before the CDR3 end, and the germline J gene provides the missing end. The rearrangement links TRBV5-1 to TRBJ2-3, with 9 bases identical to TRBD2. Germline CDR1 and CDR2: SGHRS and YFSETQ. V trimming: 1 base; J trimming: 4 bases; junction bases outside the gene matches: 4. The CDR3 is 15 amino acids. The DNA read from the CDR3 is TGCGCCAGCAGCTTGTTTAGCGGGGGTTCAGATACG. Amino acids: CASSLFSGGSDT. The whole CDR3 protein reads CASSLFSGGSDTQYF.

At least ten counts were recorded for this clone. The read falls 3 residues short of the CDR3 end, and the missing part is taken from the germline J gene. This rearrangement joins TRBV29-1 to TRBJ2-6, with D tentatively TRBD1 (6 bases). CDR3 length equals 15 residues. Trimming pared 5 bases from V and 2 bases from J, leaving 13 bases between. Germline V lookup: CDR1 SQVTM, CDR2 ANQGSEA. The sequenced CDR3 bases are TGCAGCGTTTCCATTAACAGGGCTGGGGCCAACGTC. This codes for CSVSINRAGANV. The whole CDR3 protein is CSVSINRAGANVLTF.

This clone showed up many times. Read data end 3 residues before the CDR3 end; the end is taken from the germline J gene. The chain couples TRBV5-1 to TRBJ2-5, with TRBD1 matching over 11 bases. Germline values: CDR1 SGHRS, CDR2 YFSETQ. The CDR3 sequence is 15 residues long. The trim removed 4 bases at V and 5 bases at J, leaving 7 bases unmatched. CDR3 DNA, as far as it was read: TGCGCCAGCAGCGGAGGACAGGGGGCGGGGGAGACC. Encoded protein: CASSGGQGAGET. The whole CDR3 sequence is CASSGGQGAGETQYF. Drawing the rest from reference TRBV5-1 and TRBJ2-5, the complete variable domain is KAGVTQTPRYLIKTRGQQVTLSCSPISGHRSVSWYQQTPGQGLQFLFEYFSETQRNKGNFPGRFSGRQFSNSRSEMNVSTLELGDSALYLCASSGGQGAGETQYFGPGTRLLVL.

This clone was recorded at least ten times. The read ends 3 residues shy of where the CDR3 ends; the end is completed using the germline J gene. The rearrangement links TRBV20-1 to TRBJ2-2; D not resolved. Germline loops: CDR1 DFQATT, CDR2 SNEGSKA (reference sequence). The CDR3 totals 14 residues. The CDR3 region is CSARSVATNEKLFF. The part of the CDR3 DNA that was read is TGCAGTGCTAGATCGGTCGCAACTAATGAAAAG.

This clone was recorded many times. From the germline J gene comes the end of the CDR3, since the read stops 3 residues before it. V and J are TRBV5-4 and TRBJ2-5, with 10 nucleotides matching TRBD2. V was clipped by 4 bases and J by 2 bases; unmatched bases: 5. This CDR3 has 15 residues. Germline CDR1 is SGHNT and CDR2 is YYREEE (reference sequence). CDR3 DNA, as far as it was read: TGTGCCAGCAGCGAGCGGGGGGGCGGGCAAGAGACC. Translation: CASSERGGGQET. The entire CDR3 protein is CASSERGGGQETQYF.

Concerning this clone itself: The junction and the germline gene differ at one end; a read error may be behind it. The read halts 3 residues ahead of the CDR3 end, with the missing end drawn from the germline J gene. The sample holds other DNA sequences that translate to the same CDR3. This chain links TRBV7-2 with TRBJ1-2, with TRBD1 as a possible D gene (6 bases). This CDR3 is built from 14 residues. Germline loops: CDR1 SGHTA, CDR2 FQGNSA. The CDR3: CASYPSQGNYGYTF. Partial CDR3 DNA: TGTGCCAGCTACCCATCGCAGGGGAACTATGGT.

At least ten counts were recorded for this clone. The read falls 3 residues short of the CDR3 end, and the missing part is taken from the germline J gene. V gene TRBV5-5 combines with J gene TRBJ1-5, with D possibly being TRBD1 (5 bases). Trimming left V 5 bases short and J 0 bases short, with 12 bases between. The CDR3 extends over 15 amino acids. From germline, CDR1 is SGHKS and CDR2 YYEKEE (reference sequence). The CDR3 sequence is CASSLMGLSNQPQHF. The CDR3 bases that were read are TGTGCCAGCAGTTTGATGGGGCTTAGCAATCAGCCC.

There are a few counts of this clone. The read falls 3 residues short of the CDR3 end, and the missing part is taken from the germline J gene. The chain joins TRBV5-1 to TRBJ2-7; weak D call: TRBD1 (6 bases). Germline CDR1 reads SGHRS; CDR2 reads YFSETQ. The CDR3 is 13 amino acids. Trimming shortened V by 8 bases and J by 0 bases, and 12 bases separated the two germline ends. The CDR3 bases that were read are TGCGCCAGATCTTGGACAGCCTCCTACGAG. Translation gives CARSWTASYE. The whole CDR3 is CARSWTASYEQYF.

This clone was detected ten times or more. The read halts 3 residues ahead of the CDR3 end, with the missing end drawn from the germline J gene. V is TRBV10-3 and J is TRBJ2-7, with D hard to call. CDR1 ENHRY and CDR2 SYGVKD come from the germline V gene. The CDR3 extends over 13 amino acids. V gave up 3 bases and J gave up 3 bases, with 9 bases separating them. CDR3 DNA (partial): TGTGCCATCAGTGATAGTGCCTACTACGAG. Protein product: CAISDSAYYE. The CDR3 reads in full as CAISDSAYYEQYF.

This clone was observed at least ten times. The sequence runs out 3 residues before the end of the CDR3; the remainder is reconstructed from the germline J gene. This sequence joins TRBV20-1 and TRBJ1-4, with D possibly being TRBD1 (5 bases). V was trimmed by 3 bases and J by 4 bases, leaving 15 bases between them. The germline V gene encodes CDR1 DFQATT and CDR2 SNEGSKA (reference sequence). The CDR3 is made up of 15 amino acids. The CDR3 is CSASFLGDFNEKLFF. The CDR3 bases that were read are TGCAGTGCTAGTTTCCTGGGGGACTTTAATGAAAAA.

Of note for this clone: The read falls 3 residues short of the CDR3 end, and the missing part is taken from the germline J gene. This chain links TRBV18 with TRBJ2-2; D not certain. Germline V gene sequence: CDR1 KGHSH, CDR2 LQKENI. The CDR3 covers 15 residues. The DNA read from the CDR3 is TGTGCCAGCTCACCACCGGCAGCGAGGAATGAAAAG. Translating it yields CASSPPAARNEK. The complete CDR3 sequence is CASSPPAARNEKLFF.

This clone was found many times. The read ends 3 residues shy of where the CDR3 ends; the end is completed using the germline J gene. The chain links TRBV4-1 to TRBJ2-7, with D uncertain. V was pared by 0 bases and J by 4 bases, with 13 bases between. Germline loops: CDR1 MGHRA, CDR2 YSYEKL. The CDR3 consists of 15 residues. The sequenced part of the CDR3 DNA is TGCGCCAGCAGCCAAGATAATGAGGCTTATTACGAG. Encoded protein: CASSQDNEAYYE. The whole CDR3 region reads CASSQDNEAYYEQYF.

At least ten counts were recorded for this clone. The read terminates 3 residues before the CDR3 end, so the remaining end is supplied by the germline J gene. Other DNA sequences in the same sample also yield this CDR3. The chain has TRBV7-9 and TRBJ1-2, with D uncertain. CDR1 is SEHNR, CDR2 FQNEAQ, per germline (reference sequence). The CDR3 totals 14 residues. The CDR3 DNA, read in part, is TGTGCCAGCACCCGAGCGGGAGACCCAGATACC. Residues: CASTRAGDPDT. The full CDR3 is CASTRAGDPDTYTF.

This clone was recorded many times. The read terminates 3 residues before the CDR3 end, so the remaining end is supplied by the germline J gene. This rearrangement joins TRBV6-2 or TRBV6-3 to TRBJ1-2; perhaps TRBD1 as D (6 bases). V gave up 6 bases and J gave up 5 bases, with 19 bases separating them. The CDR3 runs to 15 residues. Looked up from germline, CDR1 is MNHEY and CDR2 is SVGEGT. The part of the CDR3 DNA that was read is TGTGCCAGCAGCCCTCGCGGGGGCGCGTGGTATGGC. Its translation: CASSPRGGAWYG. The whole CDR3 is CASSPRGGAWYGYTF.

The sample holds a few counts of this clone. With the read ending 3 residues before the CDR3 end, the germline J gene is used to fill in that end. The rearrangement links TRBV7-2 to TRBJ1-1; D remains unclear. The germline V gene encodes CDR1 SGHTA and CDR2 FQGNSA. Deletions cut 5 bases from V and 4 bases from J, with 11 bases between. The CDR3 loop spans 13 amino acids. CDR3 DNA, as far as it was read: TGTGCCAGCAGCCATGACACCTCCACTGAA. Translating gives CASSHDTSTE. The entire CDR3 sequence reads CASSHDTSTEAFF.

In the case of this clone: The read terminates 3 residues before the CDR3 end, so the remaining end is supplied by the germline J gene. The chain employs TRBV7-6 and TRBJ2-4; 8 nucleotides align to TRBD1. From germline, CDR1 is SGHVS and CDR2 FNYEAQ. This CDR3 is 15 amino acids long. Partial CDR3 DNA: TGTGCCAGCAGCATCGGACAGGGAGGCTACTATGGT. Translation: CASSIGQGGYYG. In full, the CDR3 is CASSIGQGGYYGQYF.

At least ten counts were recorded for this clone. CDR3 bases read: TGTGCCAGCAGCTTAGACAGGGTGGGCTATGGC. As protein: CASSLDRVGYG. The complete CDR3 protein is CASSLDRVGYGYTF. The chain couples TRBV7-8 to TRBJ1-2; a possible D gene is TRBD1 (6 bases). The read terminates 3 residues before the CDR3 end, so the remaining end is supplied by the germline J gene. Deletions cut 1 base from V and 4 bases from J, with 10 bases between. The CDR3 spans 14 residues. Germline CDR1 reads SGHVS; CDR2 reads FQNEAQ.

This clone showed up many times. The DNA ends 3 residues before the CDR3 does, and the rest of the CDR3 is filled in from the germline J gene. This chain uses TRBV12-3 or TRBV12-4 with TRBJ1-5; 9 bases agree with TRBD1. The V and J ends lost 6 bases and 6 bases, in that order; junction bases with no gene match: 6. The CDR3 has 14 amino acids. The CDR3 sequence: CASSPRTGAQPQHF. CDR3 bases read: TGTGCCAGCAGCCCTCGGACAGGGGCTCAGCCC.